A single sample gave rise to the 17 T cell receptor beta chains below, sequenced in a study of Ad26.COV2.S vaccination and SARS-CoV-2 variants. Data came from immunoSEQ multiplex PCR; TCRdb stores just in-frame clones and leaves some out. Among a few hundred thousand clones listed, about nine tenths were seen once. Treatment defined: roughly 18 received Ad26.COV2.S at low or high dose, single or two shots; about 5 received placebo; per-sample allocation not given. Sampling happened 63 days after the first vaccine or placebo injection. The sample consisted of peripheral blood, taken in a trial of Ad26.COV2.S vaccine versus placebo. Receptors originate from a person aged 18-60 years who received the Ad26.COV2.S COVID-19 vaccine or a placebo.

The rearrangement joins TRBV3-1 (or the pseudogene TRBV3-2) to TRBJ1-3; TRBD1 might be the D (6 bases). The CDR3 spans 16 residues. V was cut by 1 base and J by 0 bases, with 10 bases left in between. Germline V lookup: CDR1 LGHDT, CDR2 YNNKEL (reference sequence). CDR3 bases: TGTGCCAGCAGCCAAGTGGGGGCTAACTCTGGAAACACCATATATTTT. It codes for CASSQVGANSGNTIYF.

This chain connects TRBV18 to TRBJ1-1; maybe TRBD1 (6 bases). The CDR3 is 15 residues long. Germline CDR1 and CDR2: KGHSH and LQKENI. The ends were cut back, 1 base at V and 0 bases at J, with 9 bases in the middle. CDR3 DNA sequence: TGTGCCAGCTCACCACGAGGGGGGATGAACACTGAAGCTTTCTTT. This gives the protein CASSPRGGMNTEAFF.

This chain joins TRBV6-5 and TRBJ1-2; weak D call: TRBD1 (6 bases). Looked up from germline, CDR1 is MNHEY and CDR2 is SVGAGI. This CDR3 has 13 amino acids. V was trimmed by 2 bases and J by 7 bases, leaving 11 bases between them. The CDR3 DNA sequence: TGTGCCAGCAGTTACCGGACAGCCGTTGGCTACACCTTC. Its translation is CASSYRTAVGYTF.

The gene calls are TRBV9 and TRBJ2-6, with 7 bases matching TRBD1. This CDR3 contains 17 residues. J gave up 0 bases and V 3 bases, and 6 bases lay outside the gene matches. From germline, CDR1 is SGDLS and CDR2 YYNGEE. CDR3 sequence: CASSDRDSPSGANVLTF. The CDR3, as DNA: TGTGCCAGCAGCGACCGGGACAGCCCCTCTGGGGCCAACGTCCTGACTTTC. Looking up the rest from reference TRBV9 and TRBJ2-6 gives the full variable domain: DSGVTQTPKHLITATGQRVTLRCSPRSGDLSVYWYQQSLDQGLQFLIQYYNGEERAKGNILERFSAQQFPDLHSELNLSSLELGDSALYFCASSDRDSPSGANVLTFGAGSRLTVL.

This chain uses TRBV7-2 with TRBJ2-7, with 8 bases aligning to TRBD1. The trim removed 5 bases at V and 5 bases at J, leaving 2 bases unmatched. The CDR3 runs to 12 residues. Germline-derived CDR1 and CDR2 are SGHTA and FQGNSA. The DNA for the CDR3 is TGTGCCAGCAGCCTGGACAGGGACGAGCAGTACTTC. Its protein is CASSLDRDEQYF.

This chain links TRBV7-6 with TRBJ1-1; 7 bases align to TRBD1. Germline-derived CDR1 and CDR2 are SGHVS and FNYEAQ. The CDR3 is 14 residues long. Unmatched junction bases numbered 4, after V lost 5 bases and J lost 1 base. The CDR3 DNA reads TGTGCCAGCAGCGTCGGGACAGCGAACACTGAAGCTTTCTTT. Protein product: CASSVGTANTEAFF.

V is TRBV6-6 and J is TRBJ2-3; D not resolved. The length of the CDR3 is 14 residues. V lost 4 bases, J lost 5 bases, and 13 bases lay in between. Germline CDR1 and CDR2: MNHNY and SVGAGI (reference sequence). CDR3 amino acids: CASSSDPEIDTQYF. The CDR3 DNA reads TGTGCCAGCAGTTCAGACCCAGAGATAGATACGCAGTATTTT.

This clone came up a few times. Written as DNA, the CDR3 is TGTGCCAGCAGCGTAGACCCGAAGCACGAGCAGTACTTC. It is translated as CASSVDPKHEQYF. The chain uses TRBV9 and TRBJ2-7; D is unresolved. The germline V and J ends were trimmed by 0 bases and 5 bases, with 9 bases remaining between them. The V gene's germline CDR1 is SGDLS and CDR2 YYNGEE. CDR3 length: 13 residues.

This sequence joins TRBV13 and TRBJ2-6; D gene unclear. This CDR3 is built from 13 residues. Germline V gene sequence: CDR1 PRHDT, CDR2 FYEKMQ (reference sequence). Trimming shortened V by 6 bases and J by 1 base, and 4 bases separated the two germline ends. CDR3 coding DNA: TGTGCCAGCAGGGATTCTGGGGCCAACGTCCTGACTTTC. This translates into CASRDSGANVLTF.

Notes on this clone: Its ends do not fully match the called genes, so a read error is possible. This chain uses TRBV4-3 with TRBJ1-1; TRBD1 matches 7 bases. The CDR3 covers 14 residues. The germline CDR1 and CDR2 sequences are LGHNA and YSLEER. As DNA, the CDR3 is TGCGCCAGCAGCCACTGGGGACAGAACCCTGAAGCTTTCTTT. Translating gives CASSHWGQNPEAFF.

The rearrangement joins TRBV2 to TRBJ2-7, with unresolved D. The CDR3 runs to 12 residues. Germline V gene lookup returns CDR1 SNHLY and CDR2 FYNNEI. Trimming cost V 7 bases and J 2 bases, with 9 bases left between them. The DNA of the CDR3 is TGTGCCAGCACGCTCCAGACCTACGAGCAGTACTTC. It translates to CASTLQTYEQYF. The full variable domain, in which reference TRBV2 and TRBJ2-7 provide the parts outside the CDR3, is EPEVTQTPSHQVTQMGQEVILRCVPISNHLYFYWYRQILGQKVEFLVSFYNNEISEKSEIFDDQFSVERPDGSNFTLKIRSTKLEDSAMYFCASTLQTYEQYFGPGTRLTVT.

The chain employs TRBV4-1 and TRBJ1-1; D is ambiguous. This CDR3 spans 13 amino acids. Trimming stripped 0 bases from V and 5 bases from J, with 7 bases between. Germline V gene data show CDR1 as MGHRA and CDR2 as YSYEKL. The CDR3 spells CASSQELWTEAFF. Here the CDR3 DNA reads TGCGCCAGCAGCCAAGAACTATGGACTGAAGCTTTCTTT.

The chain recombines TRBV19 with TRBJ2-7; 8 bases match TRBD1. The CDR3 covers 17 residues. CDR1 is LNHDA and CDR2 is SQIVND in the germline V gene (reference sequence). The V and J ends lost 6 bases and 5 bases, in that order; junction bases with no gene match: 18. CDR3 residues: CASSEKMERTGKDEQYF. The CDR3 DNA is TGTGCCAGTAGCGAAAAAATGGAGAGGACAGGGAAGGACGAGCAGTACTTC.

The rearrangement links TRBV29-1 to TRBJ2-7; D perhaps matches TRBD1 (5 bases). V lost 4 bases and J lost 6, with 10 bases in between. This CDR3 spans 11 amino acids. Germline CDR1 and CDR2: SQVTM and ANQGSEA. The CDR3 region has the DNA TGCAGCGTTGGGGGCTCCCGCGAGCAGTACTTC. It encodes CSVGGSREQYF.

This clone was detected a few times. This chain uses TRBV6-5 with TRBJ1-6; 7 nucleotides agree with TRBD1. The CDR3 length is 15 residues. In germline, CDR1 is MNHEY, CDR2 SVGAGI. J lost 7 bases, V lost 2 bases, and 5 bases had no gene match. The CDR3 nucleotides are TGTGCCAGCAGTTACGCGGGACAGCTGAATTCACCCCTCCACTTT. Translating gives CASSYAGQLNSPLHF.

This clone was seen repeatedly, ten times or more. The chain couples TRBV6-4 to TRBJ2-1; TRBD2 matches 12 bases. Losses at the gene ends were 2 bases for V and 4 bases for J; bases not matched to a gene: 0. Germline CDR1 MRHNA, CDR2 SNTAGT. CDR3 length: 15 amino acids. The CDR3 DNA reads as TGTGCCAGCAGTGACACTAGCGGGGGGTACAATGAGCAGTTCTTC. This encodes CASSDTSGGYNEQFF.

The CDR3, as DNA: TGCGCCAGCAGCCAAGATTTGGGGCAGCAAGAGACCCAGTACTTC. This translates into CASSQDLGQQETQYF. This chain joins TRBV4-1 and TRBJ2-5; TRBD1 might be the D (5 bases). The germline V gene has CDR1 MGHRA and CDR2 YSYEKL. The V end was cut by 0 bases, the J end by 2 bases, with 10 bases between. This CDR3 spans 15 amino acids.